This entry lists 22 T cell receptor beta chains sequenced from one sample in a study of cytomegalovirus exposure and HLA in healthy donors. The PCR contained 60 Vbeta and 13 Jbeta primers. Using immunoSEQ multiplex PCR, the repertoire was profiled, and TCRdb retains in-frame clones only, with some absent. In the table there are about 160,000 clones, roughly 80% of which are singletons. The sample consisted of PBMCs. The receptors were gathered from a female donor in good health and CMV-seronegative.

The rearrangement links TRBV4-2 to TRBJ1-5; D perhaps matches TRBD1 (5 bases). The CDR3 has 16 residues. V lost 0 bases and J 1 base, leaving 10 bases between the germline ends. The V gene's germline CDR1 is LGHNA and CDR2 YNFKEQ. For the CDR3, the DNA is TGTGCCAGCAGCCAAGACACCAGACAGAGCAATCAGCCCCAGCATTTT. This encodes CASSQDTRQSNQPQHF.

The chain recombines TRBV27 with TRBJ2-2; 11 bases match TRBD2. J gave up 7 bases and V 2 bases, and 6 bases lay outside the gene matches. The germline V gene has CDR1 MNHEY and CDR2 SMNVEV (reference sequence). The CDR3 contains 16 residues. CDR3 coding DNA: TGTGCCAGCAGTTTAACTAGCGGGGGTATCGGCGGGGAGCTGTTTTTT. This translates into CASSLTSGGIGGELFF.

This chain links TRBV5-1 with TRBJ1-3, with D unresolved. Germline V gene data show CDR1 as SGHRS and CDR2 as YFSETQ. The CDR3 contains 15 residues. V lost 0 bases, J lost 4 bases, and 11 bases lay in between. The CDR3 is CASSLGQVNGNTIYF. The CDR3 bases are TGCGCCAGCAGCTTGGGGCAGGTCAACGGAAACACCATATATTTT.

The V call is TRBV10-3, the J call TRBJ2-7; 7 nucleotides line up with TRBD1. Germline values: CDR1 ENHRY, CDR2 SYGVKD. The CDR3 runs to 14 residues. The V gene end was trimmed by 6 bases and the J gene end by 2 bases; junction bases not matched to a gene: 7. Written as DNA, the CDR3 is TGTGCCATCAGCGGGACAGAGGTCGCCTACGAGCAGTACTTC. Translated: CAISGTEVAYEQYF.

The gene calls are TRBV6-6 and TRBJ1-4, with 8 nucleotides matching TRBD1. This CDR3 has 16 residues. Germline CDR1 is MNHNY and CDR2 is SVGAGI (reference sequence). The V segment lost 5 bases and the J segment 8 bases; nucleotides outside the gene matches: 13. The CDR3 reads CASSPGGGTGTEKLFF. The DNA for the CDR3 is TGTGCCAGCAGTCCCGGGGGAGGGACAGGTACCGAAAAACTGTTTTTT.

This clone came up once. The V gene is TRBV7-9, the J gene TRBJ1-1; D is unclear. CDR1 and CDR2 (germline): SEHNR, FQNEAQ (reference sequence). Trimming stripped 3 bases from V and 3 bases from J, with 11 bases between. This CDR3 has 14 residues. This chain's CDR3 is CASSFPFRDTEAFF. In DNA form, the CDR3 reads TGTGCCAGCAGCTTCCCATTTCGGGACACTGAAGCTTTCTTT.

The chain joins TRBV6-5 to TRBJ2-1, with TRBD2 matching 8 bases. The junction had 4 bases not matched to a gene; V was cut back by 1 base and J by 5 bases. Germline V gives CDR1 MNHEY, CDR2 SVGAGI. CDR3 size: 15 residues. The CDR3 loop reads CASSYFGGGNNEQFF. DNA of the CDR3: TGTGCCAGCAGTTACTTCGGCGGGGGGAACAATGAGCAGTTCTTC.

DNA of the CDR3: TGTGCCAGCAGGTCAAGGGGGATTTTTACTGAAGCTTTCTTT. It translates to CASRSRGIFTEAFF. The chain links TRBV6-5 to TRBJ1-1; possibly TRBD1 for D (6 bases). The germline V gene has CDR1 MNHEY and CDR2 SVGAGI. The CDR3 spans 14 residues. Trimming removed 6 bases at V and 5 bases at J, with 16 bases between.

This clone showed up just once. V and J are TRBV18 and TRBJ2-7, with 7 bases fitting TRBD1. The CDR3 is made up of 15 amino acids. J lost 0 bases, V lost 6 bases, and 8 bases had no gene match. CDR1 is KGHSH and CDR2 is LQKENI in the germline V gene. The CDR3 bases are TGTGCCAGCTCCTTCGGACAGGCGAGCTCCTACGAGCAGTACTTC. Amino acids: CASSFGQASSYEQYF.

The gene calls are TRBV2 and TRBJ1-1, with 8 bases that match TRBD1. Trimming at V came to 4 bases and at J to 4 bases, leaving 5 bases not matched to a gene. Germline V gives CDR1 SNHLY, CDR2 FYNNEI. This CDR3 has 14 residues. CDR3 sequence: CASSARTGGTEAFF. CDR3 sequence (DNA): TGTGCCAGCAGTGCACGAACAGGGGGCACTGAAGCTTTCTTT.

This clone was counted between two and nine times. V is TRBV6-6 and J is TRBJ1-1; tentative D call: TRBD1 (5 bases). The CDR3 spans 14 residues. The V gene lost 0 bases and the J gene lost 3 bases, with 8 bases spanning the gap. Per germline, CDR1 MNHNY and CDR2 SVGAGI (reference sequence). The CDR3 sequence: CASSYSGDYTEAFF. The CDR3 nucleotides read TGTGCCAGCAGTTACTCGGGGGACTACACTGAAGCTTTCTTT.

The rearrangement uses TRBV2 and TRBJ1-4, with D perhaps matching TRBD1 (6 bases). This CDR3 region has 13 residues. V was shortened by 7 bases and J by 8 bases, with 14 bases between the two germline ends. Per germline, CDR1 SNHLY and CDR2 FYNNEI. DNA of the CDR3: TGTGCCAGCACCGGGGGGCGCGGGGAAAAACTGTTTTTT. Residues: CASTGGRGEKLFF. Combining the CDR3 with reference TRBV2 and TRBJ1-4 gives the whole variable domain EPEVTQTPSHQVTQMGQEVILRCVPISNHLYFYWYRQILGQKVEFLVSFYNNEISEKSEIFDDQFSVERPDGSNFTLKIRSTKLEDSAMYFCASTGGRGEKLFFGSGTQLSVL.

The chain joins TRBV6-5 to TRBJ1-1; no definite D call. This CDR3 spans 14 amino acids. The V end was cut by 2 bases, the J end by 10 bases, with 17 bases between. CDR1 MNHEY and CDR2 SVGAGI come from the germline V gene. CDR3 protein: CASSYRRGELVAFF. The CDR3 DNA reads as TGTGCCAGCAGTTACCGCCGCGGGGAGTTAGTAGCTTTCTTT.

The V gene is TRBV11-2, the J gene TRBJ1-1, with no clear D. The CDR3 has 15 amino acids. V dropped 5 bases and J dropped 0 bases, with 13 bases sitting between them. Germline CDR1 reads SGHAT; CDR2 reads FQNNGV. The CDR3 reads CASSPRERMNTEAFF. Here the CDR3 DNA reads TGTGCCAGCAGCCCAAGGGAGAGAATGAACACTGAAGCTTTCTTT.

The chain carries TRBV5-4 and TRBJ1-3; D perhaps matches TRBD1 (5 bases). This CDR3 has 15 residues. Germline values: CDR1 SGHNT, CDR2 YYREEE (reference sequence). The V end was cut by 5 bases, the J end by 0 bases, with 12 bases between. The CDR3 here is CASSLWGVSGNTIYF. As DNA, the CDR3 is TGTGCCAGCAGTCTCTGGGGGGTCTCTGGAAACACCATATATTTT. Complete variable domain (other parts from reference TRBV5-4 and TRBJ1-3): ETGVTQSPTHLIKTRGQQVTLRCSSQSGHNTVSWYQQALGQGPQFIFQYYREEENGRGNFPPRFSGLQFPNYSSELNVNALELDDSALYLCASSLWGVSGNTIYFGEGSWLTVV.

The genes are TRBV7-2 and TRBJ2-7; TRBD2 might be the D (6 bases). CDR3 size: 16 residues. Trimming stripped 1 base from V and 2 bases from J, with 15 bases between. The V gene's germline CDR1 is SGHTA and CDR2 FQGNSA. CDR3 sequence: CASSLDSGVATYEQYF. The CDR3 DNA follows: TGTGCCAGCAGCTTAGATTCGGGGGTCGCGACCTACGAGCAGTACTTC. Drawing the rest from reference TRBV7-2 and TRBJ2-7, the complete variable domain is GAGVSQSPSNKVTEKGKDVELRCDPISGHTALYWYRQSLGQGLEFLIYFQGNSAPDKSGLPSDRFSAERTGGSVSTLTIQRTQQEDSAVYLCASSLDSGVATYEQYFGPGTRLTVT.

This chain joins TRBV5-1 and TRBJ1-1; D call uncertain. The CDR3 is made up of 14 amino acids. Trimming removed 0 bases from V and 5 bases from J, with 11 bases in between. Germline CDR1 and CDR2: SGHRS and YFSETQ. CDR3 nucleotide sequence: TGCGCCAGCAGCTTGGGGACTCTGGGGACTGAAGCTTTCTTT. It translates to CASSLGTLGTEAFF.

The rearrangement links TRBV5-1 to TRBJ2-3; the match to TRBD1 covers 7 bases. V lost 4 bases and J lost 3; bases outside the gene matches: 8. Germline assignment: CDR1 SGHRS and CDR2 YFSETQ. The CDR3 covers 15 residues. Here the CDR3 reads CASSQGEWGTDTQYF. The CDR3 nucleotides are TGCGCCAGCAGCCAGGGGGAGTGGGGGACAGATACGCAGTATTTT.

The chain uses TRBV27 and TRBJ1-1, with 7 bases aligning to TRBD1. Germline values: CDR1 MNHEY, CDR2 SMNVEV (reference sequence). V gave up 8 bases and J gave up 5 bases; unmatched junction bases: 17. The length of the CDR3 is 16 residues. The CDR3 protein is CASCSDRVISGTEAFF. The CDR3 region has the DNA TGTGCCAGCTGTTCAGACAGGGTAATATCGGGGACTGAAGCTTTCTTT.

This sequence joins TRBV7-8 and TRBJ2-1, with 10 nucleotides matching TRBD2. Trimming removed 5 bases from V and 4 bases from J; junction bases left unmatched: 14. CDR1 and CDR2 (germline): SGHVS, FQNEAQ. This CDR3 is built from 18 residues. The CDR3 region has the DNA TGTGCCAGCAGCCCCGCTGGGGGTAGCGGGAGGATTTACAATGAGCAGTTCTTC. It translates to CASSPAGGSGRIYNEQFF.

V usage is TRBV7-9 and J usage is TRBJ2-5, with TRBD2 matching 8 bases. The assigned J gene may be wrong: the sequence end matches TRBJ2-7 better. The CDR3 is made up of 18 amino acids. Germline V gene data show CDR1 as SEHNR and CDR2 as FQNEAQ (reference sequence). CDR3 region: CASSLPTRGGLHPYEQYF. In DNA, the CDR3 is TGTGCCAGCAGCTTACCGACCCGGGGGGGCTTACATCCTTACGAGCAGTACTTC.

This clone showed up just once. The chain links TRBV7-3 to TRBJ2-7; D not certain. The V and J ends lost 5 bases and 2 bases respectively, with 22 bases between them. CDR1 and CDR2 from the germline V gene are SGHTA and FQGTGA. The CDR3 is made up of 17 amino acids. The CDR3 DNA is TGTGCCAGCAGCGCCTCACCCCCTATTTCTGTCACCTACGAGCAGTACTTC. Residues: CASSASPPISVTYEQYF.